The entry that follows covers one T cell receptor (beta chain) sequence. Its target is unknown. The sample comes from a study of OX40 agonist ivuxolimab in advanced cancers. Findings and limits, study-wide: Researchers did not determine the expanded peripheral T cells' antigen specificity.

The assay was immunoSEQ multiplex PCR, and TCRdb's table has in-frame clones only and misses some. The repertoire has some 150,000 clones, about 93% of them found once; the top ten carry approximately 0.99%. The J segment lost 2 bases and the V segment lost 5 bases, leaving 2 bases of the junction unmatched. The length of the CDR3 is 13 residues. In germline, CDR1 is LNHDA, CDR2 SQIVND (reference sequence). The sequencing here drew on CD4+ or CD8+ T cells sorted from blood, taken in a trial of the OX40 agonist ivuxolimab. This chain connects TRBV19 to TRBJ1-2; 7 bases fit TRBD1. This receptor was taken from an adult with an advanced solid tumor such as melanoma, head and neck, liver or kidney cancer. The CDR3 is CASSVQGNYGYTF. As DNA, the CDR3 is TGTGCCAGTAGTGTACAGGGGAACTATGGCTACACCTTC.